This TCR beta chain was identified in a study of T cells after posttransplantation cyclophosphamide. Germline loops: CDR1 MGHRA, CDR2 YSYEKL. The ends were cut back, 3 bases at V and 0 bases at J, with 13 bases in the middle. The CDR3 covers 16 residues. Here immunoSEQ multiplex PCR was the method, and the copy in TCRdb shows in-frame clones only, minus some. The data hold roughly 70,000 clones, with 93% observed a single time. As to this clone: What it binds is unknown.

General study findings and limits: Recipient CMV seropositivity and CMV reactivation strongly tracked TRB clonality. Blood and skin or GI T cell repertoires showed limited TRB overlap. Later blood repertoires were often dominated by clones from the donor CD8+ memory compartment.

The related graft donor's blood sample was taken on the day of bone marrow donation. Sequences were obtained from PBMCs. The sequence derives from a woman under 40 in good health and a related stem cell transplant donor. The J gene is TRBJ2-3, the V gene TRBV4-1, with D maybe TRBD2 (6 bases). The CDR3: CASSQFTGTSTDTQYF. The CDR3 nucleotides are TGCGCCAGCAGCCAGTTCACCGGGACTAGCACAGATACGCAGTATTTT.